These T cell receptor beta chains were read from a single sample in a study of tumor-infiltrating lymphocytes in primary liver carcinoma. From the multiplex PCR reads, TCRdb called clonotypes with MiXCR, one entry per CDR3 protein. The data hold 90,000 to 150,000 distinct CDR3 sequences, with less than 75% observed a single time. The sequencing input was tumor-adjacent normal liver tissue. All receptors derive from a woman aged 60-75 years with primary liver carcinoma and hepatitis B virus infection. The CDR3 runs from the conserved cysteine through the conserved F or W. The D gene is left open where the match is weak. Some rows have no size entry. The others give once, few or many, or a class for an expanded clone.

clone_size,v_call,d_call,j_call,cdr3_nt,cdr3_aa
many,TRBV28,.,TRBJ2-1,TGTGCCAGCAGTTTAACCGCCAGAGAGCAGTTCTTC,CASSLTAREQFF
.,TRBV12-3/TRBV12-4,.,TRBJ1-1,TGTGCCAGCAGTACACCCGGGGGGGGTCTCACTGAAGCCTTCTTT,CASSTPGGGLTEAFF
.,TRBV5-1,.,TRBJ2-2,TGCGCCAGCAGGCCCGGGAATCAAGCCGGGGAGCTTTTTTTT,CASRPGNQAGELFF
many,TRBV28,.,TRBJ2-6,TGTGCCAGCAGTTCCGCAGGGACTGGGGCCAACGTCCTGACTTTC,CASSSAGTGANVLTF
.,TRBV14,.,TRBJ2-7,TGTGTCAGTAGCCAACTAGCAGACTACGAGCAGTACTTC,CVSSQLADYEQYF
.,TRBV5-1,.,TRBJ2-2,TGCGCCAGCATCTTCAGTAGCGTAGCGAACACAGGGGAGCTGTTTTTT,CASIFSSVANTGELFF
.,TRBV4-1,.,TRBJ2-7,TGCGCCAGCAGCACCAGGGAGCGGTTCGACGAGCAGTATTTC,CASSTRERFDEQYF
.,TRBV10-3,.,TRBJ2-7,TGTGCCATCAGTGAGTCGGGACAGACGAAGGGGGGCTACGAGCAGTACTTC,CAISESGQTKGGYEQYF
many,TRBV12-5,TRBD2,TRBJ2-3,TGTGCTAGTGGTCCGGGACTAGCGGGAGGCGGCGATACGCAGTATTTT,CASGPGLAGGGDTQYF
many,TRBV29-1,TRBD1,TRBJ2-5,TGCAGCATTTTGCCCGGGACAGGGGAGACCCAGTACTTC,CSILPGTGETQYF
.,TRBV29-1,.,TRBJ2-7,TGCAGCGTTGAAGACGGGGGGCACGAGCAGTACTTC,CSVEDGGHEQYF
.,TRBV5-4,.,TRBJ2-4,TGTGCCAGGAGCTTGGGGACCGTAGCCAATAACATTCAGTACTTC,CARSLGTVANNIQYF
.,TRBV11-1,.,TRBJ1-2,TGTGCCAGCAGCCTCACACCACGCGGGACTAATTATGACTACACTTTC,CASSLTPRGTNYDYTF
.,TRBV12-3/TRBV12-4,TRBD2,TRBJ2-1,TGTGCCAGCAGCCCTGGACTAGCGCGGGTCAGCTCCTACAATGAGCAGTTCTTC,CASSPGLARVSSYNEQFF
.,TRBV6-5,TRBD2,TRBJ2-1,TGTGCCAGCAGTTACTCCGGGGGACTAGCTGGAGGTAATAAGCAGTTCTTC,CASSYSGGLAGGNKQFF
.,TRBV5-5,.,TRBJ2-7,TGTGCCAGGAGCTACAGGGACTGGACCTACGAGCAGTACTTC,CARSYRDWTYEQYF
.,TRBV11-1,.,TRBJ1-5,TGTGCCAGCAGCCCAATCTCGACAGTACTGAATCAGCACCAGCATTTT,CASSPISTVLNQHQHF
.,TRBV6-1,.,TRBJ2-1,TGTGCCAGCAGTGGAATAAAGGATGAGCAGCTGTTC,CASSGIKDEQLF
.,TRBV11-1,.,TRBJ2-5,TGTGACAGCAGTTTAGGATTGTACGCCTCACTAGAGACCCAGTACTTC,CDSSLGLYASLETQYF
.,TRBV28,.,TRBJ2-5,TGTGCCAGCAGTGCCCAGACGGTTTTAGGAGAGACCAAGTACTTC,CASSAQTVLGETKYF
.,TRBV5-1,.,TRBJ2-1,TGCGCCAGCATCTGGACAGCCGCTAGGTCCTACAATGAGCAGTCCTTC,CASIWTAARSYNEQSF
many,TRBV7-8,.,TRBJ1-2,TGTGCCAGCAGCTTAGGAGGCAGGGGAGGGCGGGGCTACACCTTC,CASSLGGRGGRGYTF
many,TRBV6-5,TRBD2,TRBJ2-2,TGTGCCAGCAGTTTGGGACTAGCGGACACCGGGGAGCTGTTTTTT,CASSLGLADTGELFF
.,TRBV6-7,.,TRBJ1-5,TGTGTCAGCAGAGGCCACCTTATGAACCAGCCCCAGCATTTT,CVSRGHLMNQPQHF
.,TRBV6-5,.,TRBJ2-1,TGTGCCGGCAGTTATTCCCCTAGCACTAATGAGCAGTTCTTC,CAGSYSPSTNEQFF
.,TRBV6-2/TRBV6-3,.,TRBJ2-4,TGTGCCAGCAGTGCGGGGCAGGGCCTAGGTCCAGGCATTCAGTACTTC,CASSAGQGLGPGIQYF